Presented here are 5 T cell receptor beta chains from one specimen sequenced in a study of T cell responses to AZD1222 COVID-19 vaccine. Measured with immunoSEQ multiplex PCR; TCRdb has only the in-frame clones, and not every one. Among approximately 100,000 clones listed, about nine tenths were seen once. The sequenced sample was peripheral blood, obtained 28 days after the second AZD1222 dose. The receptors shown here come from an adult who received the AZD1222 COVID-19 vaccine.

V and J are TRBV7-9 and TRBJ1-2; 7 nucleotides match TRBD1. This CDR3 is 14 amino acids long. In germline, CDR1 is SEHNR, CDR2 FQNEAQ (reference sequence). The V segment lost 3 bases and the J segment 3 bases; nucleotides outside the gene matches: 4. In nucleotides, the CDR3 is TGTGCCAGCAGCTTGGCAGGGGGATACTATGGCTACACCTTC. Residues: CASSLAGGYYGYTF.

This clone was counted a single time. The CDR3, as DNA: TGTGCCAGTACCCCAAGGAGGGATTTCGGCTACACCTTC. Amino acids: CASTPRRDFGYTF. This chain uses TRBV19 with TRBJ1-2; D remains unclear. Germline lookup yields CDR1 LNHDA and CDR2 SQIVND (reference sequence). The CDR3 loop spans 13 amino acids. Trimming left V 7 bases short and J 8 bases short, with 17 bases between.

This chain connects TRBV7-9 to TRBJ1-1; D gene uncertain. Germline assignment: CDR1 SEHNR and CDR2 FQNEAQ (reference sequence). The germline V and J ends were trimmed by 5 bases and 0 bases, with 19 bases remaining between them. The length of the CDR3 is 17 residues. DNA of the CDR3: TGTGCCAGCAGCCATCACCTGGAAGTGTGGATGAACACTGAAGCTTTCTTT. Its protein is CASSHHLEVWMNTEAFF.

The V call is TRBV25-1, the J call TRBJ1-1; D is undetermined. The CDR3 has 14 residues. V was shortened by 2 bases and J by 0 bases, with 7 bases between the two germline ends. Germline assignment: CDR1 MGHDK and CDR2 SYGVNS. In nucleotides, the CDR3 is TGTGCCAGCAGTGAAGCCGGGGTGAACACTGAAGCTTTCTTT. Residues: CASSEAGVNTEAFF.

This rearrangement joins TRBV28 to TRBJ1-5; D is ambiguous. The germline V gene encodes CDR1 MDHEN and CDR2 SYDVKM. This CDR3 is 13 amino acids long. V lost 5 bases to trimming and J lost 0 bases, with 5 bases between them. CDR3: CASSKYSNQPQHF. CDR3 coding DNA: TGTGCCAGCAGTAAATATAGCAATCAGCCCCAGCATTTT.